This is a list of T cell receptor beta chains from one sample in a study of cytomegalovirus exposure and HLA in healthy donors. Here immunoSEQ multiplex PCR was the method, and the copy in TCRdb shows in-frame clones only, minus some. The sample has approximately 150,000 clones, about 85% seen once; the top ten hold roughly 3.4%. The sequencing input was PBMCs. These receptors came from a human donor in good health. The CDR3 runs from the conserved cysteine through the conserved F or W. Each record gives: V gene, clone size, D gene, J gene, CDR3 DNA, CDR3 protein. D genes are given only for firm matches. Some rows have no size entry. The others give once, few or many, or a class for an expanded clone.

V gene: TRBV6-1; clone size: NA; D gene: NA; J gene: TRBJ2-7; CDR3 DNA: TGTGCCAGCAGGGAACAGGGTCAGGCCTACGAGCAGTACTTC; CDR3 protein: CASREQGQAYEQYF
V gene: TRBV21-1; clone size: NA; D gene: NA; J gene: TRBJ2-2; CDR3 DNA: TGTGCCAGCAGCAGATTCGACCGGGACAGCGGTAAGGAAGCGAACACCGGGGAGCTGTTTTTT; CDR3 protein: CASSRFDRDSGKEANTGELFF
V gene: TRBV4-3; clone size: NA; D gene: TRBD1; J gene: TRBJ2-7; CDR3 DNA: TGCGCCAGCAGCACCCGGACAGGGCGCGAGCAGTACTTC; CDR3 protein: CASSTRTGREQYF
V gene: TRBV5-6; clone size: few; D gene: TRBD1; J gene: TRBJ2-3; CDR3 DNA: TGTGCCAGCAGCTTGGTGACAGGGGGAAACACAGATACGCAGTATTTT; CDR3 protein: CASSLVTGGNTDTQYF
V gene: TRBV7-8; clone size: NA; D gene: NA; J gene: TRBJ2-7; CDR3 DNA: TGTGCCAGCAGCTTAGCGCGGATTGGGGGAGGCGAGCAGTACTTC; CDR3 protein: CASSLARIGGGEQYF
V gene: TRBV7-2; clone size: NA; D gene: NA; J gene: TRBJ2-7; CDR3 DNA: TGTGCCAGCAGCTTAGGTAGAGTCGGTTACGAGCAGTACTTC; CDR3 protein: CASSLGRVGYEQYF
V gene: TRBV5-1; clone size: NA; D gene: TRBD2; J gene: TRBJ2-1; CDR3 DNA: TGCGCCAGCAGCTTGGCCAAAGAGGGGAGGGGGCAGTTCTTC; CDR3 protein: CASSLAKEGRGQFF
V gene: TRBV5-6; clone size: NA; D gene: NA; J gene: TRBJ2-5; CDR3 DNA: TGTGCCAGCAGCTTGGACCCATCCAGGGGGACCCAGTACTTC; CDR3 protein: CASSLDPSRGTQYF
V gene: TRBV7-9; clone size: NA; D gene: TRBD2; J gene: TRBJ2-3; CDR3 DNA: TGTGCCAGCAGCTTGAGGAGACTAGCGGGAGGGATCACAGATACGCAGTATTTT; CDR3 protein: CASSLRRLAGGITDTQYF
V gene: TRBV10-1; clone size: NA; D gene: NA; J gene: TRBJ2-7; CDR3 DNA: TGCGCTCTAGTCCGGCGGGTTGAGGGCATTGGGAACGAGCAGTACTTC; CDR3 protein: CALVRRVEGIGNEQYF
V gene: TRBV7-6; clone size: NA; D gene: NA; J gene: TRBJ2-7; CDR3 DNA: TGTGCCAGCAGCTTAAGTAGTATCTACGAGCAGTACTTC; CDR3 protein: CASSLSSIYEQYF
V gene: TRBV7-9; clone size: NA; D gene: NA; J gene: TRBJ1-4; CDR3 DNA: TGTGCCAGCAGCTTAATGAGGCGGGAAAAACTGTTTTTT; CDR3 protein: CASSLMRREKLFF
V gene: TRBV7-8; clone size: NA; D gene: NA; J gene: TRBJ1-1; CDR3 DNA: TGTGCCAGCAGCTTAGCAGGGGGACGTCTAGGAAACACTGAAGCTTTCTTT; CDR3 protein: CASSLAGGRLGNTEAFF
V gene: TRBV28; clone size: NA; D gene: TRBD2; J gene: TRBJ2-3; CDR3 DNA: TGTGCCAGCAGTTTTACTAGCGGGATATTAGATACGCAGTATTTT; CDR3 protein: CASSFTSGILDTQYF
V gene: TRBV7-9; clone size: NA; D gene: NA; J gene: TRBJ2-2; CDR3 DNA: TGTGCCAGCAGCTTACTGTCAGGCCTGATAACCGGGGAGCTGTTTTTT; CDR3 protein: CASSLLSGLITGELFF
V gene: TRBV27; clone size: few; D gene: TRBD1; J gene: TRBJ1-5; CDR3 DNA: TGTGCCAGCAGTAGGACAGGGGCCCAGCCCCAGCATTTT; CDR3 protein: CASSRTGAQPQHF
V gene: TRBV6-5; clone size: few; D gene: TRBD1; J gene: TRBJ2-7; CDR3 DNA: TGTGCCAGCAGTTACTCGGTACAGGGGGTAGGGGAGCAGTACTTC; CDR3 protein: CASSYSVQGVGEQYF
V gene: TRBV5-8; clone size: NA; D gene: TRBD1; J gene: TRBJ1-5; CDR3 DNA: TGTGCCAGCAGACGATGGACAGGGGGGGATAGCAATCAGCCCCAGCATTTT; CDR3 protein: CASRRWTGGDSNQPQHF
V gene: TRBV9; clone size: NA; D gene: NA; J gene: TRBJ1-1; CDR3 DNA: TGTGCCAGCAGCGTACGGGGGGTCTTAAACACTGAAGCTTTCTTT; CDR3 protein: CASSVRGVLNTEAFF
V gene: TRBV4-2; clone size: NA; D gene: TRBD1; J gene: TRBJ2-2; CDR3 DNA: TGTGCCAGCAGCCAATCCACAGGGGGCATCGCCGGGGAGCTGTTTTTT; CDR3 protein: CASSQSTGGIAGELFF
V gene: TRBV4-2; clone size: NA; D gene: NA; J gene: TRBJ2-7; CDR3 DNA: TGTGCCAGCAGCCAAGAAGGGGCGGCCAGCTCCTACGAGCAGTACTTC; CDR3 protein: CASSQEGAASSYEQYF
V gene: TRBV5-1; clone size: NA; D gene: NA; J gene: TRBJ1-1; CDR3 DNA: TGCGCCAGCAGCTTGGAAGGGGGCACTGAAGCTTTCTTT; CDR3 protein: CASSLEGGTEAFF
V gene: TRBV6-5; clone size: NA; D gene: NA; J gene: TRBJ1-1; CDR3 DNA: TGTGCCAGCGGGCTAGACTATGAAGCTTTCTTT; CDR3 protein: CASGLDYEAFF
V gene: TRBV30; clone size: NA; D gene: NA; J gene: TRBJ2-1; CDR3 DNA: TGTGCCTGGAGTGTACGTCAGTACAATGAGCAGTTCTTC; CDR3 protein: CAWSVRQYNEQFF
V gene: TRBV7-9; clone size: NA; D gene: TRBD1; J gene: TRBJ1-1; CDR3 DNA: TGTTCCAGCAGTCCAGCCTGGGACAGTGAAGCTTTCTTT; CDR3 protein: CSSSPAWDSEAFF
V gene: TRBV30; clone size: NA; D gene: NA; J gene: TRBJ1-6; CDR3 DNA: TGTGCCTGGAGTGTGAAAGCAGGGATTAACAATTCACCCCTCCACTTT; CDR3 protein: CAWSVKAGINNSPLHF
V gene: TRBV5-1; clone size: NA; D gene: TRBD1; J gene: TRBJ1-2; CDR3 DNA: TGCGCCAGCAGCTTAAACATGGGACAGGGCGGACGTGGCTACACCTTC; CDR3 protein: CASSLNMGQGGRGYTF
V gene: TRBV5-4; clone size: few; D gene: NA; J gene: TRBJ2-1; CDR3 DNA: TGTGCCAGCAGCTCAACAGGAAAAGACTACAATGAGCAGTTCTTC; CDR3 protein: CASSSTGKDYNEQFF
V gene: TRBV19; clone size: once; D gene: NA; J gene: TRBJ2-1; CDR3 DNA: TGTGCCAGTAGTATCTTCATAGCAGACTACAATGAGCAGTTCTTC; CDR3 protein: CASSIFIADYNEQFF
V gene: TRBV6-8; clone size: NA; D gene: NA; J gene: TRBJ2-3; CDR3 DNA: TGTGCCAGCAGTTACTCTCTTTTCCCACTAGCCTCCGCAGATACGCAGTATTTT; CDR3 protein: CASSYSLFPLASADTQYF
V gene: TRBV4-1; clone size: few; D gene: TRBD1; J gene: TRBJ1-5; CDR3 DNA: TGCGCCAGCAGCCAAGTGACAGGGTCGGGACAGCCCCAGCATTTT; CDR3 protein: CASSQVTGSGQPQHF
V gene: TRBV5-1; clone size: NA; D gene: NA; J gene: TRBJ1-4; CDR3 DNA: TGCGCCAGCAGCCCACGAGGTCGTAATGAAAAACTGTTTTTT; CDR3 protein: CASSPRGRNEKLFF
V gene: TRBV25-1; clone size: NA; D gene: TRBD1; J gene: TRBJ2-2; CDR3 DNA: TGTGCCAGCAGTGACCGGACAGGGCCGTACACCGGGGAGCTGTTTTTT; CDR3 protein: CASSDRTGPYTGELFF
V gene: TRBV6-1; clone size: NA; D gene: NA; J gene: TRBJ1-5; CDR3 DNA: TGTGCCAGCAGTGAACGTCCTAGGCAGCTTAATCAGCCCCAGCATTTT; CDR3 protein: CASSERPRQLNQPQHF
V gene: TRBV7-9; clone size: once; D gene: TRBD1; J gene: TRBJ1-3; CDR3 DNA: TGTGCCAGCAGCCGAAACGACAGGGCAGGAGGAAACACCATATATTTT; CDR3 protein: CASSRNDRAGGNTIYF
V gene: TRBV7-6; clone size: NA; D gene: TRBD2; J gene: TRBJ2-2; CDR3 DNA: TGTGCCAGCAGCCCCGAAGGGCGGGGTAGCGGGTACACCGGGGAGCTGTTTTTT; CDR3 protein: CASSPEGRGSGYTGELFF
V gene: TRBV10-2; clone size: NA; D gene: TRBD2; J gene: TRBJ2-1; CDR3 DNA: TGCGCCAGCGATGGGAGGCCTAGCGGGGAGGGATACAATGAGCAGTTCTTC; CDR3 protein: CASDGRPSGEGYNEQFF
V gene: TRBV30; clone size: few; D gene: NA; J gene: TRBJ2-7; CDR3 DNA: TGTGCCTCCACCAGGGGCGACGGGTGCGAGCAGTACTTC; CDR3 protein: CASTRGDGCEQYF